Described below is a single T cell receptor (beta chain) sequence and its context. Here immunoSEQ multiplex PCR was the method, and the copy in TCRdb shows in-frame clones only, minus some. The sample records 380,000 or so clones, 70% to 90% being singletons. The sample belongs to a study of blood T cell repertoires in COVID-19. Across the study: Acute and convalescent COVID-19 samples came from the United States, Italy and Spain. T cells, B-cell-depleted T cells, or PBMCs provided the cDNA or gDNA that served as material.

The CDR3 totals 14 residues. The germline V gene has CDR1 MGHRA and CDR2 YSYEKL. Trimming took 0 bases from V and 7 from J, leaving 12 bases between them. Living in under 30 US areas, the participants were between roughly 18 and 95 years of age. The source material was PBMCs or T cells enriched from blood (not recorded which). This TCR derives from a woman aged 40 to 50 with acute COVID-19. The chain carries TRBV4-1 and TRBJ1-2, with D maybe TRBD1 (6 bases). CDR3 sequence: CASSQETGLFGYTF. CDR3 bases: TGCGCCAGCAGCCAAGAAACAGGGTTATTTGGCTACACCTTC.